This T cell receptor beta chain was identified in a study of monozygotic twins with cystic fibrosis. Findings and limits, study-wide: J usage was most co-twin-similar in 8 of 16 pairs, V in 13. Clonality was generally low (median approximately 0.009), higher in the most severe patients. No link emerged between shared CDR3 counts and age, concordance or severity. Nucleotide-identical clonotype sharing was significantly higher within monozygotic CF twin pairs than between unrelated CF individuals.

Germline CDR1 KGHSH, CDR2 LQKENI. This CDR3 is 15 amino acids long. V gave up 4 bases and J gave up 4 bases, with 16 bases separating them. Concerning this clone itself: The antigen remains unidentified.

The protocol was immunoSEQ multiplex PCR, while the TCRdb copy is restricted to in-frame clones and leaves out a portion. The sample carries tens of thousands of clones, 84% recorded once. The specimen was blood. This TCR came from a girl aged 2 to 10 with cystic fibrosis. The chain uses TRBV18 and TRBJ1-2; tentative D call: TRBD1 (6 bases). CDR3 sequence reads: CASSLGQFMAYGYTF. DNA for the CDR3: TGTGCCAGCTCACTTGGACAGTTTATGGCCTATGGCTACACCTTC.